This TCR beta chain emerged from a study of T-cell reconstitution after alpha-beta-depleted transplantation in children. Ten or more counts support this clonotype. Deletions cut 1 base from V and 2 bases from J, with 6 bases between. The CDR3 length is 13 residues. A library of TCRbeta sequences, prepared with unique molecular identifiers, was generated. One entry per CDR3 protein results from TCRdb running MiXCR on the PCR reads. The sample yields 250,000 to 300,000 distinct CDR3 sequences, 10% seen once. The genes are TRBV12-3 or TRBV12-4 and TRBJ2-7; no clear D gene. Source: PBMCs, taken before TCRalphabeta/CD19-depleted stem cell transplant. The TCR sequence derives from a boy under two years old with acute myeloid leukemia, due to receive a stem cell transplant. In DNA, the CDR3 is TGTGCCAGCAGTTTAGACCCCCCCTACGAGCAGTACTTC. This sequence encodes CASSLDPPYEQYF.